These 23 T cell receptor beta chains share one sample of origin, sequenced in a study of early T cells in non-severe SARS-CoV-2 infection. TCRdb re-called the 5' RACE reads with MiXCR, one entry per CDR3 protein. The sample yields tens of thousands of distinct CDR3 sequences, less than 15% seen once. Sequencing was done on a sample of whole blood. These receptors were obtained from an adult who was a healthcare worker with PCR-confirmed SARS-CoV-2 infection or an uninfected control (not recorded which).

This clonotype was seen more than once but under ten times. The rearrangement uses TRBV12-3 or TRBV12-4 and TRBJ1-1; D remains unclear. This CDR3 contains 12 residues. V shed 6 bases and J shed 3 bases, with 8 bases lying between them. The CDR3 region is CASRLGYTEAFF. DNA of the CDR3: TGTGCCAGCAGACTAGGGTACACTGAAGCTTTCTTT.

This clonotype has a handful of counts. This chain connects TRBV12-3 or TRBV12-4 to TRBJ2-2; D call uncertain. The CDR3 has 11 residues. Trimming shortened V by 10 bases and J by 7 bases, and 10 bases separated the two germline ends. CDR3 nucleotide sequence: TGTGCCACCTCATATGGCGGGGAGCTGTTTTTT. It translates to CATSYGGELFF.

This clonotype was picked up a small number of times. At one end the junction does not follow the germline gene, possibly because of a read error. CDR3 coding DNA: TGCAGCGTTGAAATGGGTACCTTT. Translating it yields CSVEMGTF. The chain joins TRBV29-1 to TRBJ1-1; D unclear. Germline CDR1 SQVTM, CDR2 ANQGSEA. The CDR3 runs 8 residues.

This clonotype was seen a few times. This chain joins TRBV28 and TRBJ1-5; the D gene is possibly TRBD1 (6 bases). The germline V gene has CDR1 MDHEN and CDR2 SYDVKM. V was cut by 8 bases and J by 7 bases, with 12 bases left in between. CDR3 length: 12 residues. The CDR3 spells CASVQGGQPQHF. Written as DNA, the CDR3 is TGTGCCAGCGTACAGGGAGGACAGCCCCAGCATTTT.

This clonotype was counted between two and nine times. The chain joins TRBV4-1 to TRBJ2-5; D is unresolved. The germline CDR1 and CDR2 sequences are MGHRA and YSYEKL. This CDR3 contains 15 residues. Trimming stripped 0 bases from V and 5 bases from J, with 13 bases between. This CDR3 is CASSQDPPTRETQYF. The CDR3 coding sequence is TGCGCCAGCAGCCAAGATCCCCCGACGAGGGAGACCCAGTACTTC.

In this sample, this clonotype turned up a few times. This chain connects TRBV29-1 to TRBJ2-5; 11 nucleotides match TRBD2. Per the germline V gene, CDR1 is SQVTM and CDR2 is ANQGSEA. J was trimmed by 5 bases and V by 6 bases; bases with no gene match: 11. CDR3 length equals 15 residues. CDR3 in DNA: TGCAGCGTAATGACTAGCGGGGCCCACGGGGAGACCCAGTACTTC. It translates to CSVMTSGAHGETQYF.

The V gene is TRBV3-1, the J gene TRBJ1-6; maybe TRBD1 (6 bases). Trimming left V 7 bases short and J 0 bases short, with 16 bases between. The germline CDR1 and CDR2 sequences are LGHDT and YNNKEL (reference sequence). The CDR3 runs 17 residues. This CDR3 reads CASTRSTGSSYNSPLHF. The CDR3 DNA reads TGTGCCAGCACCCGGAGTACAGGGAGCTCCTATAATTCACCCCTCCACTTT.

The chain uses TRBV12-3 or TRBV12-4 and TRBJ1-2, with 7 nucleotides matching TRBD1. The junction had 13 bases not matched to a gene; V was cut back by 5 bases and J by 13 bases. The CDR3 has 13 amino acids. CDR3 loop: CASSAQEGARCTF. In DNA form, the CDR3 reads TGTGCCAGCAGTGCCCAGGAGGGGGCGAGGTGCACCTTC.

This clonotype has just one count. The chain combines TRBV7-9 with TRBJ2-3, with D unresolved. Germline V gives CDR1 SEHNR, CDR2 FQNEAQ (reference sequence). The ends were cut back, 2 bases at V and 1 base at J, with 19 bases in the middle. This CDR3 is built from 18 residues. The CDR3 is CASSLLRQSTKGTDTQYF. In DNA form, the CDR3 reads TGTGCCAGCAGCTTACTGCGACAATCAACTAAGGGCACAGATACGCAGTATTTT. Full variable domain (remainder filled in from reference TRBV7-9 and TRBJ2-3): DTGVSQNPRHKITKRGQNVTFRCDPISEHNRLYWYRQTLGQGPEFLTYFQNEAQLEKSRLLSDRFSAERPKGSFSTLEIQRTEQGDSAMYLCASSLLRQSTKGTDTQYFGPGTRLTVL.

This chain links TRBV5-6 with TRBJ2-7; D ambiguous. This CDR3 has 15 residues. V shed 1 base and J shed 2 bases, with 13 bases lying between them. Per the germline V gene, CDR1 is SGHDT and CDR2 is YYEEEE. The CDR3 is CASSLYGVRTYEQYF. CDR3 nucleotides: TGTGCCAGCAGCTTGTATGGGGTCAGAACCTACGAGCAGTACTTC.

The chain uses TRBV6-4 and TRBJ1-5; D unresolved. V lost 6 bases, J lost 3 bases, and 9 bases lay in between. This CDR3 contains 13 residues. Germline CDR1 MRHNA, CDR2 SNTAGT. Here the CDR3 DNA reads TGTGCCAGCAGCGACCGACCCAATCAGCCCCAGCATTTT. This codes for CASSDRPNQPQHF.

In this sample, this clonotype turned up a few times. The V and J genes are TRBV4-1 and TRBJ2-3; D is possibly TRBD1 or TRBD2 (5 bases each). The CDR3 sequence is 14 residues long. Germline CDR1 reads MGHRA; CDR2 reads YSYEKL. Deletions cut 4 bases from V and 6 bases from J, with 14 bases between. Here the CDR3 reads CASSRGDLRDTQYF. The CDR3 DNA reads TGCGCCAGCAGCCGAGGGGACCTTCGCGATACGCAGTATTTT.

In its sample, this clonotype was seen a few times. The CDR3 here is CSAKTGAHQPQHF. CDR3 in DNA: TGCAGTGCTAAAACAGGGGCCCATCAGCCCCAGCATTTT. The chain couples TRBV20-1 to TRBJ1-5; 7 bases map to TRBD1. Germline values: CDR1 DFQATT, CDR2 SNEGSKA (reference sequence). CDR3 length: 13 residues. Trimming at V came to 4 bases and at J to 5 bases, leaving 5 bases not matched to a gene.

This chain connects TRBV11-2 to TRBJ2-1, with D unresolved. CDR1 and CDR2 from the germline V gene are SGHAT and FQNNGV. The CDR3 covers 11 residues. Trimming shortened V by 4 bases and J by 8 bases, and 6 bases separated the two germline ends. The CDR3 DNA reads TGTGCCAGCAGCTCCGGTGATGAGCAGTTCTTC. It is translated as CASSSGDEQFF. The whole variable domain, filled in from reference TRBV11-2 and TRBJ2-1, reads EAGVAQSPRYKIIEKRQSVAFWCNPISGHATLYWYQQILGQGPKLLIQFQNNGVVDDSQLPKDRFSAERLKGVDSTLKIQPAKLEDSAVYLCASSSGDEQFFGPGTRLTVL.

The J gene is TRBJ2-7, the V gene TRBV5-1; 7 nucleotides agree with TRBD1. Losses at the gene ends were 2 bases for V and 3 bases for J; bases not matched to a gene: 8. The CDR3 covers 15 residues. Germline values: CDR1 SGHRS, CDR2 YFSETQ. The chain's CDR3 is CASSFLQGPSYEQYF. The CDR3 nucleotides read TGCGCCAGCAGCTTCCTACAGGGGCCGAGCTACGAGCAGTACTTC.

This clonotype was picked up many times. The chain recombines TRBV28 with TRBJ2-3, with 8 bases fitting TRBD1. Looked up from germline, CDR1 is MDHEN and CDR2 is SYDVKM. V trimming: 4 bases; J trimming: 4 bases; junction bases outside the gene matches: 10. There are 16 residues in the CDR3. In DNA form, the CDR3 reads TGTGCCAGCAGTTCCGCGACAGGGGTTGAAGCAGATACGCAGTATTTT. Translation: CASSSATGVEADTQYF.

The genes are TRBV13 and TRBJ2-5, with a weak D call TRBD2 (5 bases). CDR1 and CDR2 (germline): PRHDT, FYEKMQ (reference sequence). The CDR3 extends over 13 amino acids. V was pared by 6 bases and J by 5 bases, with 13 bases between. CDR3 in DNA: TGTGCCAGCAGGCGGGCCCTAGGTGAGACCCAGTACTTC. Amino acid sequence: CASRRALGETQYF.

The chain uses TRBV3-1 and TRBJ1-1; D unclear. Trimming stripped 0 bases from V and 10 bases from J, with 9 bases between. The CDR3 is made up of 12 amino acids. Germline loops: CDR1 LGHDT, CDR2 YNNKEL (reference sequence). The CDR3 nucleotides read TGTGCCAGCAGCCAAGACACGAGAGGAGCTTTCTTT. Encoded protein: CASSQDTRGAFF.

A few counts support this clonotype. This rearrangement joins TRBV4-3 to TRBJ2-7; D remains ambiguous. Germline lookup yields CDR1 LGHNA and CDR2 YSLEER. V lost 0 bases, J lost 4 bases, and 7 bases lay in between. CDR3 length: 13 amino acids. This CDR3 reads CASSQERIYEQYF. The CDR3, as DNA: TGCGCCAGCAGCCAAGAACGCATATACGAGCAGTACTTC.

Relative to its sample, this clonotype is medium-sized. The chain recombines TRBV4-3 with TRBJ2-2; the match to TRBD1 covers 8 bases. V shed 0 bases, J shed 7 bases, and the junction held 13 bases outside the gene matches. The CDR3 has 18 amino acids. Germline assignment: CDR1 LGHNA and CDR2 YSLEER. CDR3 sequence (DNA): TGCGCCAGCAGCCAAGAGGGCGCGGACAGGGTGTATGGCGGGGAGCTGTTTTTT. Amino acids: CASSQEGADRVYGGELFF.

This clonotype was seen repeatedly, ten times or more. The V and J genes are TRBV6-2 or TRBV6-3 and TRBJ2-5; tentative D call: TRBD2 (6 bases). With 0 bases removed from V and 2 bases from J, the gap between germline ends came to 16 bases. CDR3 length equals 17 residues. CDR1 is MNHEY and CDR2 is SVGEGT in the germline V gene. CDR3 nucleotides: TGTGCCAGCAGTTACTCCGGCCGGGAGACAGTGCAAGAGACCCAGTACTTC. It encodes CASSYSGRETVQETQYF.

This clonotype was detected a few times. V gene TRBV13 combines with J gene TRBJ2-2; a possible D gene is TRBD2 (5 bases). The V end was cut by 8 bases, the J end by 3 bases, with 13 bases between. The CDR3 sequence is 14 residues long. Germline V gene sequence: CDR1 PRHDT, CDR2 FYEKMQ (reference sequence). The CDR3 DNA follows: TGTGCCAGCCCTTTGATGAGGGACACCGGGGAGCTGTTTTTT. It codes for CASPLMRDTGELFF. Based on the CDR3 plus reference TRBV13 and TRBJ2-2, the full variable domain is AAGVIQSPRHLIKEKRETATLKCYPIPRHDTVYWYQQGPGQDPQFLISFYEKMQSDKGSIPDRFSAQQFSDYHSELNMSSLELGDSALYFCASPLMRDTGELFFGEGSRLTVL.

The chain is built from TRBV19 and TRBJ2-7; D remains unclear. The CDR3 loop spans 14 amino acids. Trimming removed 5 bases from V and 2 bases from J, with 13 bases in between. Germline V CDR1 and CDR2: LNHDA, SQIVND (reference sequence). CDR3 protein: CASSRSDGAYEQYF. The CDR3 DNA sequence: TGTGCCAGTAGTCGAAGTGACGGAGCCTACGAGCAGTACTTC.